This TCR beta chain was identified during a study of cytomegalovirus exposure and HLA in healthy donors (dated by TCRdb to 2015 to 2018). Looking at the study overall: An earlier analysis of 587 of the donors reported about 290 Gb of sequence data and some 100 million unique TCR beta sequences from about 200 million T cells. All discovery cohort repertoires had been generated on a single sequencing platform. Alongside the repertoire data, information on donor age, sex, ethnicity and CMV serostatus was compiled. Of the roughly 430 genotyped donors, approximately 83% fell in the genetic ancestry cluster associated with self-reported Caucasian donors. A later analysis re-examined previously published TCR beta repertoires from 610 or so donors and added high-resolution HLA genotyping to investigate patterns of TCR occurrence. Four to six DR-DQ haplotypes were handled as single units for association and clustering because linkage in the cohort was strong. Across approximately 400 genotyped donors of the cohort, an average of roughly 250,000 unique TCR beta nucleotide sequences per donor were sequenced, and roughly a sixth of those sequences were non-productive. Approximately 310 gigabases of sequencing data and 70 million to 100 million unique TCR sequences were included in an early release covering roughly 600 HLA-typed donors. An earlier analysis of about 600 of the donors used high-throughput TCR beta sequencing to judge whether each TCR beta V gene segment behaved as functional or pseudogenic. The study used immunosequencing to profile the T cell repertoires of 600 to 850 subjects and linked those repertoires to cytomegalovirus serostatus. To predict cytomegalovirus infection status, the study brought together high-throughput TCR immunosequencing, statistical association of individual TCRs with disease status, and machine learning. The study aimed to test whether signatures of past pathogen exposure could be identified by cataloging public T cell receptors. Along with the roughly 700-subject first cohort, a separate validation cohort of roughly 110 different subjects was used. A later genetic analysis took genome-wide SNP genotypes for 398 of the 666 donors and used that subset as a discovery cohort. Typing coverage differed by locus: A, B, C, DRB1 and DQB1 were typed in about 620-630 donors, DQA1 in about 510, DPA1 in some 570, and DPB1 in just under 490. Both class I and class II loci were covered by HLA typing, at four-digit resolution. The later analysis used no new phenotypic data to find candidate immune exposures, relying instead on TCR beta sequences and their occurrence across donors. Study-wide findings and limitations: Compared with the 666-donor mean, donors in an Asian-associated ancestry cluster had fewer N-insertions in productive TCRs, according to a later genetic analysis. Because the 87-base-pair reads could not distinguish some IMGT-functional V segments, including TRBV6-2 and TRBV6-3, those segments were excluded. Specific HLA alleles were associated with some 15,000 TCR beta sequences at a false discovery rate of 0.05 in a later analysis. Presence/absence analyses assumed roughly uniform sequencing depth across donors, an assumption that may not hold. Only TCR beta chains were sequenced in this cohort, and the absence of alpha or paired-chain data limited detectable features. When HLA alleles, especially DR and DQ, strongly co-occurred, attributing TCR associations to individual alleles was difficult. The study listed 170 or so TCR beta chains as associated with cytomegalovirus. Across donors, most TCR sequences were observed very rarely, whereas some public TCRs were present in many individuals. A later analysis found that most CMV-associated TCR beta chains appeared HLA-restricted, with HLA associations seemingly driven largely by CMV exposure. The earlier analysis of about 600 of the donors excluded some 15 rarely observed V segments, including chromosome 9 orphons, because counts were too low. A later analysis found that HLA-associated TCR beta chains were more clonally expanded and had lower generation probabilities than equally common non-associated chains. For the cohort, immune exposure information was limited to CMV serostatus. Correlated functional status among segregating V segments might reflect linkage disequilibrium, but an unknown experimental factor could not be ruled out. A few of the identified cytomegalovirus-associated TCR beta chains were confirmed in vitro to be specific for cytomegalovirus antigens. In a later analysis, TCR association rates were found to vary across HLA loci, with the most associated TCRs seen for DRB1 alleles and the fewest for HLA-C alleles. A cluster of highly shared sequence variants was judged likely to represent a technical artifact of the sequencing pipeline. A further reported finding was that TCR beta sequences accurately predicted the HLA-A and HLA-B alleles for most subjects in the first cohort. According to the authors, the approach could potentially be generalized to other disease states and immunological phenotypes. The classifier was reported to diagnose cytomegalovirus status with high specificity and sensitivity in both the original cohort and the validation cohort. A later analysis reported that several top co-occurrence clusters appeared linked to parvovirus B19, influenza, CMV and Epstein-Barr virus. Because HLA typing was unavailable for some donors at each locus, only the typed subset was used in association tests. V-gene and J-gene trimming of TCR beta chains was associated with a missense DCLRE1C variant in a later genetic analysis, and the association was replicated in an independent cohort. An earlier analysis of 450 to 750 of the donors showed that most TCR beta V segments appeared in productive rearrangements either about 87% or about 30% of the time, which broadly matched IMGT annotations.

The cohort was made up of 650 to 700 healthy bone marrow donors. At the time of sampling, all cohort members were nominally healthy, though unrecorded immune exposures were likely present. The donor was CMV seronegative and was included in the group of about 400 seronegative cohort members. Every donor gave a peripheral blood sample, and the peripheral blood mononuclear cells from that sample were used for TCR beta sequencing. Genomic DNA extraction from the blood cell samples was performed with the Qiagen DNeasy Blood Extraction Kit. As concerns this clone: Its antigen remains undetermined. No much larger clone is present one base from it, and per-base qualities are unavailable.

Receptors were amplified or captured by the immunoSEQ multiplex PCR assay. A mixture of 60 forward primers for TCR Vbeta segments and 13 reverse primers for TCR Jbeta segments was used in the multiplex PCR. Amplification of the CDR3 region of rearranged TCR beta genes was performed with a multiplex PCR assay on genomic DNA. The Illumina HiSeq System was used to sequence the amplified TCR beta libraries as 87-base-pair reads. The paper's processing steps were these. A later analysis tallied around 82 million unique TCR beta chains across the 666 repertoires, and about 10 million of those chains were shared by two or more donors. Raw reads were error-corrected and collapsed into unique sequences by a nearest-neighbor algorithm in which closely related sequences were merged to remove PCR and sequencing errors. Alignment of CDR3 sequences to IMGT reference sequences was used to assign V, D and J gene segments. For a sequence to be retained, at least a six-nucleotide match to both a V gene segment and a J gene segment was required. A rearrangement counted as productive if the CDR3 had no stop codons and remained in frame with V and J, and every other rearrangement counted as non-productive. CDR3 was defined according to IMGT convention as the region running from the second conserved V-encoded cysteine to the conserved J-encoded phenylalanine. In an earlier analysis of 500 to 650 of the donors, sequences lacking an unambiguous match to a single V gene segment were excluded. An earlier analysis of 550 to 650 of the donors classified V segments as functional when productive rearrangements were above 56.7% and as segregating when the standard deviation between donors was above 5%. To diagnose cytomegalovirus status from the catalog of TCR beta chain sequences, a statistical classification framework was built. In a later analysis, TCR nucleotide sequences were compared against IMGT/GENE-DB human TR gene sequences so that V and J genes could be assigned. The TCRdist pipeline was used in a later analysis to assign CDR3 sequences and most-parsimonious VDJ recombination scenarios. A later analysis defined each TCR beta chain by its CDR3 amino acid sequence plus V-gene family, and excluded reads lacking a unique V-gene family. In a later analysis, several hundred highly shared, low-generation-probability nucleotide sequences were removed to address suspected cross-contamination and a sequencing artifact. A later analysis calculated a clonal expansion index for each public chain from normalized within-repertoire ranks of inferred template counts. In a later analysis, generation probabilities were computed using a VDJ recombination model fitted to out-of-frame rearrangements, and the results were checked against IGoR. A later analysis scored TCR-TCR, TCR-HLA and TCR-CMV co-occurrence with hypergeometric tests, applying a repertoire-size bias correction to TCR pairs. A later analysis estimated false discovery rates by permuting HLA or CMV assignments 20 times. In a later analysis, co-occurring TCRs were grouped with DBSCAN, and TCRdist sequence similarity was added when clustering was performed within HLA-allele-positive subsets. Repertoires with fewer than 30,000 or more than 120,000 public chains were left out of co-occurrence clustering, as were a handful of repertoires with anomalous nucleotide sharing. What TCRdb holds here is the immuneACCESS table cut down to in-frame rearrangements. Part of the clones is not present; checked against another copy, under half of the missing clones reflect an unresolved V gene, and the others are unexplained. Clone size and the V and J calls come from that table; the DNA yielded D and trimming. The table for this sample lists fewer than 200,000 clones; 79% of them were counted only once. The ten largest clones add up to around 0.74% of the sample.

Here V drops 3 bases and J drops 5 bases, and the junction holds 8 bases not matched to any gene. For CDR1 and CDR2, the germline V gene (reference sequence) lists LNHDA and SQIVND. Measured from the cysteine to the phenylalanine, the CDR3 is 16 residues long. Only the CDR3 DNA stays, 48 bases, in frame from base 1. Sequenced sample: PBMCs. The V and J segments used are TRBV19 and TRBJ2-2; 8 central bases correspond to TRBD1. This clonotype was obtained from a woman aged 40 to 55 in good health and CMV-seronegative. CDR3 region: CASSIPGQVKTGELFF. The DNA is TGTGCCAGTAGTATTCCGGGACAGGTGAAGACCGGGGAGCTGTTTTTT.